This T cell receptor (beta chain) came from a study of technical replicates of blood from several donors. J was trimmed by 1 base and V by 4 bases; bases with no gene match: 1. CDR1 MGHRA and CDR2 YSYEKL come from the germline V gene. The CDR3 runs 14 residues. This table comes from immunoSEQ multiplex PCR, and its TCRdb copy is limited to in-frame clones, with some not included. This repertoire shows 100,000 or so clones, 96% found once; its top ten account for 0.2% to 0.25%. There are a few counts of this clone. This sequence was found in a human donor in good health. The rearrangement links TRBV4-1 to TRBJ1-1; TRBD1 matches at 9 bases. Sequenced sample: T cells isolated from PBMCs. The CDR3 is CASSPGQGNTEAFF. CDR3 nucleotide sequence: TGCGCCAGCAGCCCGGGACAGGGGAACACTGAAGCTTTCTTT.